Listed below are T cell receptor beta chains from one sample, sequenced in a study of PD-1 blockade in mismatch repair-deficient tumors. Repertoires were generated with immunoSEQ multiplex PCR, while TCRdb's copy carries only in-frame clones and drops some. The sample lists 56,000 or so clones; over 75% were seen once. The sample consisted of peripheral blood, taken approximately 18 weeks after starting pembrolizumab. These receptors were obtained from an adult with mismatch repair-deficient cancer. CDR3s include the opening cysteine and the closing phenylalanine or tryptophan. Fields, in order: J gene, clone size, D gene, V gene, CDR3 protein, CDR3 DNA. The D gene is left open where the match is weak. A row's size may be missing; if present it is once, few, many or a size class.

j_call: TRBJ2-7
clone_size: NA
d_call: NA
v_call: TRBV7-6
cdr3_aa: CASSLGHSYEQYF
cdr3_nt: TGTGCCAGCAGCTTAGGGCACTCCTACGAGCAGTACTTC

j_call: TRBJ2-1
clone_size: NA
d_call: TRBD2
v_call: TRBV5-6
cdr3_aa: CASSLERDEYNEQFF
cdr3_nt: TGTGCCAGCAGCTTGGAGCGGGATGAATACAATGAGCAGTTCTTC

j_call: TRBJ2-5
clone_size: NA
d_call: NA
v_call: TRBV7-8
cdr3_aa: CASSVERASGETQYF
cdr3_nt: TGTGCCAGCAGCGTCGAAAGGGCGTCCGGCGAGACCCAGTACTTC

j_call: TRBJ2-5
clone_size: few
d_call: TRBD2
v_call: TRBV27
cdr3_aa: CASSTWTSGRVETQYF
cdr3_nt: TGTGCCAGCAGTACCTGGACTAGCGGGAGGGTAGAGACCCAGTACTTC

j_call: TRBJ2-7
clone_size: few
d_call: NA
v_call: TRBV19
cdr3_aa: CASSISGQDEQYF
cdr3_nt: TGTGCCAGTAGTATCAGTGGTCAGGACGAGCAGTACTTC

j_call: TRBJ1-2
clone_size: NA
d_call: NA
v_call: TRBV9
cdr3_aa: CASSVALGAYGYTF
cdr3_nt: TGTGCCAGCAGCGTAGCTCTGGGGGCCTATGGCTACACCTTC

j_call: TRBJ1-1
clone_size: NA
d_call: NA
v_call: TRBV11-2
cdr3_aa: CASSLSGSSNTEAFF
cdr3_nt: TGTGCCAGCAGCTTAAGTGGCAGCTCGAACACTGAAGCTTTCTTT

j_call: TRBJ2-5
clone_size: NA
d_call: TRBD2
v_call: TRBV7-8
cdr3_aa: CASSLGSSGSGETQYF
cdr3_nt: TGTGCCAGCAGCTTAGGATCTAGCGGGAGCGGGGAGACCCAGTACTTC

j_call: TRBJ2-1
clone_size: NA
d_call: NA
v_call: TRBV25-1
cdr3_aa: CATSTQGWGNEFF
cdr3_nt: TGTGCCACCTCTACCCAGGGTTGGGGGAATGAGTTCTTC

j_call: TRBJ2-7
clone_size: NA
d_call: NA
v_call: TRBV7-2
cdr3_aa: CASSSSALLIAAHSYEQYF
cdr3_nt: TGTGCCAGCAGCTCTAGTGCCCTCCTAATCGCCGCCCACTCCTACGAGCAGTACTTC

j_call: TRBJ2-5
clone_size: NA
d_call: NA
v_call: TRBV6-6
cdr3_aa: CASTIFVPGETQYF
cdr3_nt: TGTGCCAGCACCATTTTCGTCCCCGGGGAGACCCAGTACTTC

j_call: TRBJ2-2
clone_size: NA
d_call: TRBD1
v_call: TRBV19
cdr3_aa: CASSLRTGRATGPGELFF
cdr3_nt: TGTGCCAGTAGTCTCAGGACAGGGCGCGCGACAGGTCCCGGGGAGCTGTTTTTT

j_call: TRBJ2-2
clone_size: once
d_call: TRBD1
v_call: TRBV29-1
cdr3_aa: CSATGTGGDTGELFF
cdr3_nt: TGCAGCGCTACGGGGACAGGGGGCGACACCGGGGAGCTGTTTTTT

j_call: TRBJ2-5
clone_size: NA
d_call: TRBD1
v_call: TRBV5-1
cdr3_aa: CASSQGQPTRETQYF
cdr3_nt: TGCGCCAGCAGCCAGGGACAGCCCACGCGGGAGACCCAGTACTTC

j_call: TRBJ2-5
clone_size: NA
d_call: TRBD2
v_call: TRBV6-1
cdr3_aa: CASHPAGEETQYF
cdr3_nt: TGTGCCAGCCACCCAGCGGGAGAGGAGACCCAGTACTTC

j_call: TRBJ1-4
clone_size: NA
d_call: NA
v_call: TRBV6-5
cdr3_aa: CASGPSSELFF
cdr3_nt: TGTGCCAGCGGACCCTCGAGCGAACTGTTTTTT

j_call: TRBJ2-7
clone_size: NA
d_call: TRBD2
v_call: TRBV5-4
cdr3_aa: CASSSVGLGRYEQYF
cdr3_nt: TGTGCCAGCAGCTCAGTAGGACTAGGGCGCTACGAGCAGTACTTC

j_call: TRBJ2-2
clone_size: NA
d_call: TRBD1
v_call: TRBV11-3
cdr3_aa: CASSLGQGNTGELFF
cdr3_nt: TGTGCCAGCAGCCTGGGACAGGGGAACACCGGGGAGCTGTTTTTT

j_call: TRBJ2-7
clone_size: NA
d_call: TRBD1
v_call: TRBV27
cdr3_aa: CASSPKGALSYEQYF
cdr3_nt: TGTGCCAGCAGTCCCAAGGGGGCCCTCTCCTACGAGCAGTACTTC

j_call: TRBJ2-1
clone_size: NA
d_call: NA
v_call: TRBV9
cdr3_aa: CASSFSVNRDNEQFF
cdr3_nt: TGTGCCAGCAGCTTTAGCGTAAATCGCGACAATGAGCAGTTCTTC

j_call: TRBJ2-2
clone_size: NA
d_call: NA
v_call: TRBV5-1
cdr3_aa: CASSLAGQYTGELFF
cdr3_nt: TGCGCCAGCAGCTTGGCCGGGCAGTACACCGGGGAGCTGTTTTTT

j_call: TRBJ1-5
clone_size: NA
d_call: NA
v_call: TRBV7-2
cdr3_aa: CASSLGAGQPQHF
cdr3_nt: TGTGCCAGCAGCTTAGGTGCGGGTCAGCCCCAGCATTTT

j_call: TRBJ2-1
clone_size: NA
d_call: TRBD1
v_call: TRBV7-9
cdr3_aa: CASSRPGQPTNEQFF
cdr3_nt: TGTGCCAGCAGCCGGCCGGGACAGCCGACCAATGAGCAGTTCTTC

j_call: TRBJ2-3
clone_size: once
d_call: NA
v_call: TRBV7-3
cdr3_aa: CASSSAPRSTDTQYF
cdr3_nt: TGTGCCAGCAGCTCCGCCCCGAGGAGCACAGATACGCAGTATTTT

j_call: TRBJ2-7
clone_size: NA
d_call: TRBD1
v_call: TRBV11-1
cdr3_aa: CASSLGAGTGRYEQYF
cdr3_nt: TGTGCCAGCAGCTTAGGAGCAGGGACAGGGCGTTACGAGCAGTACTTC

j_call: TRBJ2-1
clone_size: few
d_call: TRBD2
v_call: TRBV4-1
cdr3_aa: CASSQGPASGYNEQFF
cdr3_nt: TGCGCCAGCAGCCAAGGTCCGGCTAGCGGATACAATGAGCAGTTCTTC

j_call: TRBJ2-5
clone_size: NA
d_call: NA
v_call: TRBV7-6
cdr3_aa: CASSRTETQYF
cdr3_nt: TGTGCCAGCAGCCGGACCGAGACCCAGTACTTC

j_call: TRBJ1-2
clone_size: NA
d_call: NA
v_call: TRBV19
cdr3_aa: CATGNRVGASTDGYTF
cdr3_nt: TGTGCCACCGGGAACAGGGTCGGGGCAAGTACGGATGGCTACACCTTC

j_call: TRBJ2-7
clone_size: NA
d_call: NA
v_call: TRBV7-9
cdr3_aa: CASSFSASYEQYF
cdr3_nt: TGTGCCAGCAGCTTTAGCGCTTCCTACGAGCAGTACTTC

j_call: TRBJ2-5
clone_size: NA
d_call: NA
v_call: TRBV27
cdr3_aa: CASSDPGHRLDQETQYF
cdr3_nt: TGTGCCAGCAGTGATCCGGGACACCGGCTGGACCAAGAGACCCAGTACTTC

j_call: TRBJ2-7
clone_size: NA
d_call: TRBD2
v_call: TRBV14
cdr3_aa: CASSQEGLANAYEQYF
cdr3_nt: TGTGCCAGCAGCCAAGAGGGACTAGCAAACGCCTACGAGCAGTACTTC

j_call: TRBJ2-1
clone_size: NA
d_call: TRBD2
v_call: TRBV11-3
cdr3_aa: CASSLSTSGGDEQFF
cdr3_nt: TGTGCCAGCAGCTTAAGTACTAGCGGAGGGGATGAGCAGTTCTTC

j_call: TRBJ1-2
clone_size: once
d_call: TRBD1
v_call: TRBV6-5
cdr3_aa: CASSYLQGNYGYTF
cdr3_nt: TGTGCCAGCAGTTACCTACAGGGGAACTATGGCTACACCTTC

j_call: TRBJ2-1
clone_size: once
d_call: TRBD2
v_call: TRBV19
cdr3_aa: CASSIGQRGSYNEQFF
cdr3_nt: TGTGCCAGTAGTATAGGTCAGCGGGGGAGCTACAATGAGCAGTTCTTC

j_call: TRBJ2-5
clone_size: once
d_call: NA
v_call: TRBV19
cdr3_aa: CASSGSGGAETQYF
cdr3_nt: TGTGCCAGTAGTGGTAGCGGAGGGGCTGAGACCCAGTACTTC

j_call: TRBJ2-1
clone_size: NA
d_call: TRBD2
v_call: TRBV5-5
cdr3_aa: CASSRTSGPDNEQFF
cdr3_nt: TGTGCCAGCAGCCGGACTAGCGGGCCTGACAATGAGCAGTTCTTC

j_call: TRBJ1-2
clone_size: NA
d_call: NA
v_call: TRBV28
cdr3_aa: CASSRPGAYGYTF
cdr3_nt: TGTGCCAGCAGCCGACCGGGGGCTTATGGCTACACCTTC

j_call: TRBJ2-7
clone_size: NA
d_call: NA
v_call: TRBV9
cdr3_aa: CASSRENSYEQYF
cdr3_nt: TGTGCCAGCAGCCGGGAGAACTCCTACGAGCAGTACTTC

j_call: TRBJ1-2
clone_size: NA
d_call: NA
v_call: TRBV6-6
cdr3_aa: CASSYEGGYTF
cdr3_nt: TGTGCCAGCAGTTACGAGGGTGGCTACACCTTC

j_call: TRBJ1-3
clone_size: NA
d_call: NA
v_call: TRBV5-8
cdr3_aa: CASSYETGMNGNTIYF
cdr3_nt: TGTGCCAGCAGTTATGAAACAGGGATGAACGGAAACACCATATATTTT

j_call: TRBJ1-3
clone_size: NA
d_call: TRBD1
v_call: TRBV7-9
cdr3_aa: CASIQTGSGNTIYF
cdr3_nt: TGTGCCAGCATTCAGACAGGGTCTGGAAACACCATATATTTT

j_call: TRBJ2-3
clone_size: NA
d_call: NA
v_call: TRBV4-3
cdr3_aa: CASSWDSADTQYF
cdr3_nt: TGCGCCAGCAGCTGGGATAGCGCAGATACGCAGTATTTT

j_call: TRBJ2-7
clone_size: NA
d_call: TRBD1
v_call: TRBV19
cdr3_aa: CASSIATGSGYEQYF
cdr3_nt: TGTGCCAGTAGTATAGCGACAGGGTCCGGATACGAGCAGTACTTC

j_call: TRBJ2-5
clone_size: NA
d_call: NA
v_call: TRBV15
cdr3_aa: CATSRAGLTETQYF
cdr3_nt: TGTGCCACCAGCAGAGCTGGCTTGACAGAGACCCAGTACTTC

j_call: TRBJ1-4
clone_size: NA
d_call: TRBD1
v_call: TRBV7-6
cdr3_aa: CASSLYPRGTNEKLFF
cdr3_nt: TGTGCCAGCAGCTTATACCCCAGGGGGACAAATGAAAAACTGTTTTTT

j_call: TRBJ1-5
clone_size: NA
d_call: NA
v_call: TRBV27
cdr3_aa: CASSFRRSNQPQHF
cdr3_nt: TGTGCCAGCAGTTTTAGACGTAGCAATCAGCCCCAGCATTTT

j_call: TRBJ2-3
clone_size: NA
d_call: TRBD2
v_call: TRBV7-6
cdr3_aa: CASSLASGRVADTQYF
cdr3_nt: TGTGCCAGCAGCTTAGCTAGCGGGAGAGTTGCAGATACGCAGTATTTT

j_call: TRBJ2-2
clone_size: NA
d_call: NA
v_call: TRBV7-9
cdr3_aa: CASSPIQSGQAGELFF
cdr3_nt: TGTGCCAGCAGCCCAATTCAGAGCGGGCAAGCCGGGGAGCTGTTTTTT

j_call: TRBJ2-3
clone_size: NA
d_call: NA
v_call: TRBV5-6
cdr3_aa: CASSFLGLTDTQYF
cdr3_nt: TGTGCCAGCAGCTTCCTGGGATTGACAGATACGCAGTATTTT

j_call: TRBJ2-5
clone_size: NA
d_call: NA
v_call: TRBV10-2
cdr3_aa: CASTGKETQYF
cdr3_nt: TGCGCCAGCACGGGGAAAGAGACCCAGTACTTC

j_call: TRBJ2-1
clone_size: NA
d_call: NA
v_call: TRBV5-1
cdr3_aa: CASSGKWGDNEQFF
cdr3_nt: TGCGCCAGCAGCGGCAAATGGGGGGACAATGAGCAGTTCTTC